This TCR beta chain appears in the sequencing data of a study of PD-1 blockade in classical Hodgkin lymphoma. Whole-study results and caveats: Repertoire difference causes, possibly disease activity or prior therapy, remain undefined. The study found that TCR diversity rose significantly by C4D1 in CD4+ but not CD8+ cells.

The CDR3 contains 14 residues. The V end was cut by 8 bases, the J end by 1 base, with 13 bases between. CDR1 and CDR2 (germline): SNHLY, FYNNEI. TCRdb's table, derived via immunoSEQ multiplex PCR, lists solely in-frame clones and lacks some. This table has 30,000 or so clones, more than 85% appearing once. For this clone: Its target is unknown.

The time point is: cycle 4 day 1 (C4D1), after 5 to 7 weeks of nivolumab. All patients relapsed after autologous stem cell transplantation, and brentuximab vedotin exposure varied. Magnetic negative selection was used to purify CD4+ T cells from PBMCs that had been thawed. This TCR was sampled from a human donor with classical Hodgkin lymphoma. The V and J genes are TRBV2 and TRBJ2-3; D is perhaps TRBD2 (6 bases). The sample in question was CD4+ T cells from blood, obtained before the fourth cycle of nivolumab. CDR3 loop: CASLPGLGTDTQYF. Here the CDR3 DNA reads TGTGCCAGCCTACCGGGACTGGGCACAGATACGCAGTATTTT.